The T cell receptor beta chain under discussion was sequenced for a study of blood T cell repertoires in COVID-19. Study-wide background: Samples of COVID-19 (acute and convalescent) were obtained from the United States, Italy and Spain.

The germline V gene has CDR1 MDHEN and CDR2 SYDVKM. The CDR3 loop spans 15 amino acids. V gave up 2 bases and J gave up 0 bases, with 8 bases separating them. Method: immunoSEQ multiplex PCR; TCRdb's copy keeps in-frame clones and lacks some. The data hold about 46,000 clones, with around 87% observed a single time. The chain couples TRBV28 to TRBJ2-1, with D tentatively TRBD2 (6 bases). The clonotype originates from a human donor in a cohort sampled during active COVID-19. The sequenced material came from peripheral blood. CDR3 sequence reads: CASSLGRSSYNEQFF. The CDR3 DNA sequence: TGTGCCAGCAGTTTAGGGAGGAGCTCCTACAATGAGCAGTTCTTC.